The 7 T cell receptor beta chains in this list originate from one sample, sequenced in a study of cytomegalovirus exposure and HLA in healthy donors. The PCR used 60 Vbeta and 13 Jbeta primers. Generated by immunoSEQ multiplex PCR, the TCRdb table keeps only in-frame clones and is missing some. The data contain about 130,000 clones, around 73% of them singletons. The specimen sequenced was PBMCs. The source is a man aged 45-60 years in good health and CMV-seronegative.

The V call is TRBV7-9, the J call TRBJ2-1; 8 bases agree with TRBD1. From germline, CDR1 is SEHNR and CDR2 FQNEAQ (reference sequence). This CDR3 is 12 amino acids long. The V and J ends lost 5 bases and 8 bases, in that order; junction bases with no gene match: 2. CDR3 residues: CASSRQGYEQFF. For the CDR3, the DNA is TGTGCCAGCAGCCGACAGGGGTATGAGCAGTTCTTC.

The chain couples TRBV10-3 to TRBJ2-3, with 7 bases lining up with TRBD2. CDR1 and CDR2 (germline): ENHRY, SYGVKD. V trimming: 2 bases; J trimming: 2 bases; junction bases outside the gene matches: 1. This CDR3 is built from 14 residues. The CDR3 DNA reads TGTGCCATCAGTGAGGCGGGAGCCACAGATACGCAGTATTTT. It yields the protein CAISEAGATDTQYF.

In its sample, this clone was seen a few times. This chain links TRBV2 with TRBJ2-1, with no clear D. Deletions cut 6 bases from V and 0 bases from J, with 15 bases between. The CDR3 contains 16 residues. Germline CDR1 and CDR2: SNHLY and FYNNEI. In DNA form, the CDR3 reads TGTGCCAGCAGCGGTCCGGCGGTGAGCTCCTACAATGAGCAGTTCTTC. Encoded protein: CASSGPAVSSYNEQFF. Full variable domain (missing parts from reference TRBV2 and TRBJ2-1): EPEVTQTPSHQVTQMGQEVILRCVPISNHLYFYWYRQILGQKVEFLVSFYNNEISEKSEIFDDQFSVERPDGSNFTLKIRSTKLEDSAMYFCASSGPAVSSYNEQFFGPGTRLTVL.

The CDR3: CASRLAGTSYNEQFF. Written as DNA, the CDR3 is TGCGCCAGCAGACTAGCGGGAACGTCCTACAATGAGCAGTTCTTC. The gene calls are TRBV10-2 and TRBJ2-1; 10 nucleotides match TRBD2. V trimming: 6 bases; J trimming: 1 base; junction bases outside the gene matches: 3. The CDR3 length is 15 residues. The germline gives CDR1 WSHSY, CDR2 SAAADI.

The chain uses TRBV29-1 and TRBJ2-5, with 9 bases identical to TRBD1. The CDR3 covers 15 residues. Unmatched junction bases numbered 7, after V lost 3 bases and J lost 2 bases. The germline V gene encodes CDR1 SQVTM and CDR2 ANQGSEA. The CDR3 here is CSVEYGTGNQETQYF. CDR3 bases: TGCAGCGTTGAGTATGGGACAGGGAATCAAGAGACCCAGTACTTC.

The chain combines TRBV7-8 with TRBJ2-1, with 8 bases that match TRBD2. CDR1 is SGHVS, CDR2 FQNEAQ, per germline. V lost 6 bases and J lost 0; bases outside the gene matches: 10. The CDR3 loop spans 17 amino acids. The chain's CDR3 is CASRPQTGTSSYNEQFF. DNA for the CDR3: TGTGCCAGCAGGCCCCAAACCGGGACTAGCTCCTACAATGAGCAGTTCTTC.

The CDR3 DNA reads as TGTGCCAGCAGCTTGTCCGGGGAGCTGTTTTTT. Its translation: CASSLSGELFF. This sequence joins TRBV2 and TRBJ2-2; D is ambiguous. CDR3 size: 11 residues. Germline-derived CDR1 and CDR2 are SNHLY and FYNNEI. V gave up 6 bases and J gave up 6 bases, with 5 bases separating them.